The next 10 T cell receptor beta chains were all read from a single sample in a study of cytomegalovirus exposure and HLA in healthy donors. The PCR had 60 Vbeta and 13 Jbeta primers. Profiling relied on immunoSEQ multiplex PCR, and the TCRdb table lists in-frame clones only, not all of them. The sample holds roughly 120,000 clones, 77% seen once. Sequencing was performed on PBMCs. The receptors come from a woman aged 35 to 49 in good health and CMV-seropositive.

The chain has TRBV5-4 and TRBJ1-2; tentative D call: TRBD1 (5 bases). This CDR3 is built from 13 residues. Germline-derived CDR1 and CDR2 are SGHNT and YYREEE (reference sequence). Trimming left V 7 bases short and J 3 bases short, with 13 bases between. CDR3 loop: CASGETDYYGYTF. The CDR3 nucleotides read TGTGCCAGCGGAGAGACAGATTACTATGGCTACACCTTC.

This clone has a handful of counts. The gene calls are TRBV7-2 and TRBJ1-4; a weak D match, TRBD1 (5 bases). The germline gives CDR1 SGHTA, CDR2 FQGNSA. V lost 5 bases and J lost 8, with 15 bases in between. This CDR3 region has 14 residues. The CDR3 spells CASSPGREVEKLFF. CDR3 bases: TGTGCCAGCAGCCCGGGGCGGGAGGTAGAAAAACTGTTTTTT.

The chain uses TRBV30 and TRBJ1-2; 7 nucleotides line up with TRBD1. Germline CDR1 reads GTSNPN; CDR2 reads SVGIG (reference sequence). With V trimmed by 2 bases and J by 2 bases, 2 bases remained unmatched. CDR3 length: 13 residues. The chain's CDR3 is CAWSLQGNYGYTF. For the CDR3, the DNA is TGTGCCTGGAGTTTACAGGGGAACTATGGCTACACCTTC.

This sequence joins TRBV9 and TRBJ2-3; a possible D gene is TRBD2 (5 bases). V lost 4 bases and J 0 bases, leaving 18 bases between the germline ends. This CDR3 contains 17 residues. Germline lookup yields CDR1 SGDLS and CDR2 YYNGEE. The CDR3 coding sequence is TGTGCCAGCAGCCGCCGTGCAGCGGAGCTTAGCACAGATACGCAGTATTTT. Translation: CASSRRAAELSTDTQYF.

CDR3 nucleotide sequence: TGTGCCAGTAGTACTTCATTGAACTACGAGCAGTACTTC. It codes for CASSTSLNYEQYF. The V call is TRBV19, the J call TRBJ2-5; D call uncertain. The J call may not be correct, given that the DNA end is closer to TRBJ2-7. Per the germline V gene, CDR1 is LNHDA and CDR2 is SQIVND (reference sequence). The CDR3 extends over 13 amino acids.

The chain couples TRBV30 to TRBJ1-5, with TRBD1 matching over 8 bases. V was clipped by 3 bases and J by 8 bases; unmatched bases: 18. This CDR3 spans 17 amino acids. Germline V gene lookup returns CDR1 GTSNPN and CDR2 SVGIG (reference sequence). The CDR3 protein is CAWSLRGFADRAEPQHF. The CDR3 bases are TGTGCCTGGAGCCTGAGGGGATTCGCGGACAGGGCCGAGCCCCAGCATTTT.

The chain has TRBV5-4 and TRBJ2-7; weak D call: TRBD1 (6 bases). Germline CDR1 reads SGHNT; CDR2 reads YYREEE (reference sequence). With 4 bases removed from V and 5 bases from J, the gap between germline ends came to 16 bases. CDR3 length equals 14 residues. In nucleotides, the CDR3 is TGTGCCAGCAGCACCGGACAGAATAGGGACGAGCAGTACTTC. It is translated as CASSTGQNRDEQYF.

This chain uses TRBV28 with TRBJ2-3; D ambiguous. The CDR3 has 13 residues. The germline gives CDR1 MDHEN, CDR2 SYDVKM. Trimming left V 3 bases short and J 1 base short, with 5 bases between. CDR3 amino acids: CASSFVGTDTQYF. The CDR3 DNA reads TGTGCCAGCAGTTTTGTCGGCACAGATACGCAGTATTTT. Full variable domain (outside the CDR3, taken from reference TRBV28 and TRBJ2-3): DVKVTQSSRYLVKRTGEKVFLECVQDMDHENMFWYRQDPGLGLRLIYFSYDVKMKEKGDIPEGYSVSREKKERFSLILESASTNQTSMYLCASSFVGTDTQYFGPGTRLTVL.

This chain joins TRBV28 and TRBJ2-4; D might be TRBD1 (5 bases). CDR1 MDHEN and CDR2 SYDVKM come from the germline V gene. V gave up 3 bases and J gave up 0 bases, with 12 bases separating them. The CDR3 runs 16 residues. The CDR3 here is CASSLTAGLAKNIQYF. CDR3 DNA sequence: TGTGCCAGCAGTTTGACTGCAGGGCTAGCCAAAAACATTCAGTACTTC.

V usage is TRBV18 and J usage is TRBJ2-5; D is possibly TRBD2 (6 bases). Near its end, the DNA agrees better with TRBJ2-7, so the J call may be wrong. CDR3 length: 15 amino acids. From germline, CDR1 is KGHSH and CDR2 LQKENI. The DNA for the CDR3 is TGTGCCAGCTCACCATTCGTACAGTCGGGGGACGAGCAGTACTTC. This gives the protein CASSPFVQSGDEQYF.